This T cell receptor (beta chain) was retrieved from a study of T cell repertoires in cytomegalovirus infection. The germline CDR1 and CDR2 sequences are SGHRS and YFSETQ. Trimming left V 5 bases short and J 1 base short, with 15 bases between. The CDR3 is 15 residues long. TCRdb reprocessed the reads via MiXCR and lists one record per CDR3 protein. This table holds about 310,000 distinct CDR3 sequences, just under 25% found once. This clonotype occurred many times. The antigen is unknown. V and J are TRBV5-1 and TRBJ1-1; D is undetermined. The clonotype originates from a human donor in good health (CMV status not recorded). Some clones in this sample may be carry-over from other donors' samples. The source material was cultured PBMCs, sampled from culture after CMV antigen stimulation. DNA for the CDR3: TGCGCCAGCAGTTCCCGAGGCCGGGAGAACACTGAAGCTTTCTTT. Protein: CASSSRGRENTEAFF.